Each of the 22 T cell receptor beta chains below was sequenced from the same sample in a study of PD-1 blockade in classical Hodgkin lymphoma. There was relapse after autologous stem cell transplantation in every patient, and there was variation in brentuximab vedotin exposure. TCRdb's table, derived via immunoSEQ multiplex PCR, lists solely in-frame clones and lacks some. The table includes about 97,000 clones, around four fifths detected once. Sequences were derived from peripheral blood mononuclear cells (PBMCs), sampled at baseline. The receptors come from a human donor with classical Hodgkin lymphoma.

CDR3 region: CASSPDFGTGDTQYF. The CDR3 DNA is TGTGCCAGCTCACCAGACTTCGGGACGGGGGATACGCAGTATTTT. The J gene is TRBJ2-3, the V gene TRBV18, with D perhaps being TRBD1 or TRBD2 (5 bases each). CDR1 and CDR2 from the germline V gene are KGHSH and LQKENI. This CDR3 is 15 amino acids long. V was pared by 2 bases and J by 6 bases, with 15 bases between.

V and J are TRBV5-4 and TRBJ2-5; D unresolved. V shed 2 bases and J shed 5 bases, with 10 bases lying between them. Germline values: CDR1 SGHNT, CDR2 YYREEE (reference sequence). CDR3 size: 13 residues. CDR3 sequence (DNA): TGTGCCAGCAGCTTCCCTCCCGGGGAGACCCAGTACTTC. This codes for CASSFPPGETQYF.

The genes are TRBV7-2 and TRBJ2-3; 7 bases map to TRBD2. V shed 0 bases, J shed 7 bases, and the junction held 7 bases outside the gene matches. The CDR3 is made up of 15 amino acids. The germline gives CDR1 SGHTA, CDR2 FQGNSA. The CDR3 reads CASSLAAGSIHTQYF. The DNA of the CDR3 is TGTGCCAGCAGCTTAGCAGCGGGATCAATCCATACGCAGTATTTT.

The chain combines TRBV4-2 with TRBJ2-7, with 8 positions matching TRBD2. Germline V CDR1 and CDR2: LGHNA, YNFKEQ. The CDR3 spans 13 residues. Trimming at V came to 2 bases and at J to 4 bases, leaving 1 base not matched to a gene. The CDR3: CASSQSGGYEQYF. The CDR3 nucleotides are TGTGCCAGCAGCCAAAGCGGGGGATACGAGCAGTACTTC.

The V call is TRBV14, the J call TRBJ2-1; 7 nucleotides match TRBD1. Germline CDR1 is SGHDN and CDR2 is FVKESK. The length of the CDR3 is 15 residues. With V trimmed by 5 bases and J by 7 bases, 11 bases remained unmatched. The CDR3, as DNA: TGTGCCAGCAGCGCTGACAGGGCGTGGGGGAATGAGCAGTTCTTC. Translation: CASSADRAWGNEQFF.

The chain combines TRBV7-9 with TRBJ1-1, with 7 bases fitting TRBD1. The CDR3 spans 14 residues. The junction had 4 bases not matched to a gene; V was cut back by 2 bases and J by 4 bases. Germline V gene data show CDR1 as SEHNR and CDR2 as FQNEAQ (reference sequence). The CDR3 here is CASSLKGAGTEAFF. The CDR3 nucleotides read TGTGCCAGCAGCTTAAAGGGGGCCGGCACTGAAGCTTTCTTT.

This clone was seen only a few times. The chain carries TRBV11-2 and TRBJ2-7; D ambiguous. This CDR3 has 12 residues. V was shortened by 1 base and J by 7 bases, with 8 bases between the two germline ends. Germline V gene data show CDR1 as SGHAT and CDR2 as FQNNGV. As DNA, the CDR3 is TGTGCCAGCAGCTTAGTCTTCGGGGAGCAGTACTTC. Protein sequence: CASSLVFGEQYF.

This clone appeared a few times. The chain has TRBV7-2 and TRBJ2-7, with TRBD1 as a possible D gene (6 bases). Trimming took 2 bases from V and 5 from J, leaving 22 bases between them. Germline V gives CDR1 SGHTA, CDR2 FQGNSA. This CDR3 comprises 17 residues. The CDR3 sequence is CASSLMSPHRAGDEQYF. The CDR3 region has the DNA TGTGCCAGCAGCTTAATGTCCCCCCACAGGGCGGGCGACGAGCAGTACTTC.

This clone was observed a few times. CDR3 residues: CASSTGLAGGEQYF. CDR3 sequence (DNA): TGTGCCAGTAGTACGGGACTAGCGGGAGGCGAGCAGTACTTC. The genes are TRBV19 and TRBJ2-7; TRBD2 agrees at 15 bases. Germline trimming cut 4 bases from V and 6 bases from J; bases unmatched to any gene: 1. This CDR3 is built from 14 residues. Per the germline V gene, CDR1 is LNHDA and CDR2 is SQIVND (reference sequence). The whole variable domain, remainder taken from reference TRBV19 and TRBJ2-7, is DGGITQSPKYLFRKEGQNVTLSCEQNLNHDAMYWYRQDPGQGLRLIYYSQIVNDFQKGDIAEGYSVSREKKESFPLTVTSAQKNPTAFYLCASSTGLAGGEQYFGPGTRLTVT.

The chain joins TRBV7-2 to TRBJ2-1, with D perhaps being TRBD1 or TRBD2 (6 bases each). The germline CDR1 and CDR2 sequences are SGHTA and FQGNSA. CDR3 size: 16 residues. V was shortened by 1 base and J by 8 bases, with 18 bases between the two germline ends. CDR3 region: CASSLDSGRRGDEQFF. In DNA form, the CDR3 reads TGTGCCAGCAGCTTAGACAGCGGGCGGAGGGGGGATGAGCAGTTCTTC. The complete variable domain, with remaining parts taken from reference TRBV7-2 and TRBJ2-1, reads GAGVSQSPSNKVTEKGKDVELRCDPISGHTALYWYRQSLGQGLEFLIYFQGNSAPDKSGLPSDRFSAERTGGSVSTLTIQRTQQEDSAVYLCASSLDSGRRGDEQFFGPGTRLTVL.

This sequence joins TRBV7-2 and TRBJ2-7, with 12 nucleotides matching TRBD2. CDR1 SGHTA and CDR2 FQGNSA come from the germline V gene. CDR3 size: 17 residues. The V gene end was trimmed by 2 bases and the J gene end by 3 bases; junction bases not matched to a gene: 8. The CDR3 reads CASSLFGLAGLDYEQYF. The CDR3 DNA sequence: TGTGCCAGCAGCTTATTTGGACTAGCGGGATTAGACTACGAGCAGTACTTC. Drawing the rest from reference TRBV7-2 and TRBJ2-7, the complete variable domain is GAGVSQSPSNKVTEKGKDVELRCDPISGHTALYWYRQSLGQGLEFLIYFQGNSAPDKSGLPSDRFSAERTGGSVSTLTIQRTQQEDSAVYLCASSLFGLAGLDYEQYFGPGTRLTVT.

This chain links TRBV6-4 with TRBJ1-3, with D tentatively TRBD1 (5 bases). The V end was cut by 2 bases, the J end by 7 bases, with 12 bases between. The length of the CDR3 is 14 residues. The germline gives CDR1 MRHNA, CDR2 SNTAGT. CDR3 loop: CASSDIGTPNTIYF. The CDR3 nucleotides read TGTGCCAGCAGTGACATAGGGACCCCCAACACCATATATTTT.

The chain links TRBV6-5 to TRBJ1-1; a possible D gene is TRBD1 (5 bases). Germline V CDR1 and CDR2: MNHEY, SVGAGI. The CDR3 spans 15 residues. V was pared by 6 bases and J by 0 bases, with 14 bases between. The CDR3 DNA is TGTGCCAGCAGGCAGGGACGGATCCTGAACACTGAAGCTTTCTTT. This gives the protein CASRQGRILNTEAFF.

The chain recombines TRBV19 with TRBJ1-5, with D uncertain. Germline CDR1 reads LNHDA; CDR2 reads SQIVND (reference sequence). This CDR3 contains 13 residues. The V end was cut by 4 bases, the J end by 3 bases, with 7 bases between. CDR3 in DNA: TGTGCCAGTAGTACAGGTTTCAATCAGCCCCAGCATTTT. Encoded protein: CASSTGFNQPQHF.

V and J are TRBV5-6 and TRBJ2-7, with D possibly being TRBD2 (6 bases). The CDR3 spans 15 residues. V dropped 7 bases and J dropped 3 bases, with 20 bases sitting between them. Per germline, CDR1 SGHDT and CDR2 YYEEEE. Written as DNA, the CDR3 is TGTGCCAGCCAACGCCCGACTAGGTATGGCTACGAGCAGTACTTC. This encodes CASQRPTRYGYEQYF.

The chain carries TRBV27 and TRBJ1-3; tentative D call: TRBD1 (6 bases). The CDR3 sequence is 15 residues long. V dropped 8 bases and J dropped 0 bases, with 14 bases sitting between them. Germline-derived CDR1 and CDR2 are MNHEY and SMNVEV (reference sequence). The CDR3: CASLDRRSSGNTIYF. DNA of the CDR3: TGTGCCAGCCTGGACAGACGAAGCTCTGGAAACACCATATATTTT.

The chain recombines TRBV14 with TRBJ2-5; the D gene is possibly TRBD2 (5 bases). The J call may be in error: the DNA end matches TRBJ2-7 better. Germline V gene lookup returns CDR1 SGHDN and CDR2 FVKESK. The CDR3 covers 15 residues. CDR3 sequence (DNA): TGTGCCAGCAGCCAAGATCGGGGAGAGGACTACGAGCAGTACTTC. This gives the protein CASSQDRGEDYEQYF.

This clone was recorded only once. The genes are TRBV29-1 and TRBJ1-5; TRBD1 matches 8 bases. The CDR3 length is 13 residues. Trimming removed 6 bases from V and 7 bases from J; junction bases left unmatched: 8. Germline CDR1 SQVTM, CDR2 ANQGSEA. The CDR3 here is CSVQDRVGQPQHF. In DNA, the CDR3 is TGCAGCGTCCAGGACAGGGTCGGACAGCCCCAGCATTTT.

The CDR3 region is CASSPPRGSGAEQYF. The CDR3 DNA follows: TGTGCCAGCAGTCCCCCCCGCGGGAGTGGAGCCGAGCAGTACTTC. V usage is TRBV28 and J usage is TRBJ2-7; TRBD2 aligns across 7 bases. The CDR3 extends over 15 amino acids. With 5 bases clipped from V and 6 bases from J, the junction kept 13 bases outside the gene matches. Germline loops: CDR1 MDHEN, CDR2 SYDVKM.

The chain carries TRBV11-3 and TRBJ2-1; TRBD2 aligns across 8 bases. The CDR3 loop spans 17 amino acids. CDR1 is SGHNT and CDR2 is YENEEA in the germline V gene. With 5 bases clipped from V and 8 bases from J, the junction kept 17 bases outside the gene matches. The CDR3 DNA reads TGTGCCAGCAGCGTCGGGAGGGAGAGGAGTTGGAGGGATGAGCAGTTCTTC. This gives the protein CASSVGRERSWRDEQFF.

The chain employs TRBV4-3 and TRBJ1-3; D perhaps matches TRBD1 (5 bases). V was cut by 1 base and J by 0 bases, with 10 bases left in between. CDR3 size: 16 residues. Germline V gives CDR1 LGHNA, CDR2 YSLEER. CDR3 sequence: CASSQAAGISGNTIYF. CDR3 nucleotides: TGCGCCAGCAGCCAAGCGGCAGGGATCTCTGGAAACACCATATATTTT.

Concerning this clone: Sequence at one end of the junction differs from germline and may be a read error. The rearrangement joins TRBV7-9 to TRBJ1-1; 7 bases map to TRBD1. Germline CDR1 and CDR2: SEHNR and FQNEAQ (reference sequence). CDR3 length: 14 residues. As DNA, the CDR3 is TGTGCCAGCACCTTACAGGGGATGAACACTGAAGCTTTCTTT. It encodes CASTLQGMNTEAFF.